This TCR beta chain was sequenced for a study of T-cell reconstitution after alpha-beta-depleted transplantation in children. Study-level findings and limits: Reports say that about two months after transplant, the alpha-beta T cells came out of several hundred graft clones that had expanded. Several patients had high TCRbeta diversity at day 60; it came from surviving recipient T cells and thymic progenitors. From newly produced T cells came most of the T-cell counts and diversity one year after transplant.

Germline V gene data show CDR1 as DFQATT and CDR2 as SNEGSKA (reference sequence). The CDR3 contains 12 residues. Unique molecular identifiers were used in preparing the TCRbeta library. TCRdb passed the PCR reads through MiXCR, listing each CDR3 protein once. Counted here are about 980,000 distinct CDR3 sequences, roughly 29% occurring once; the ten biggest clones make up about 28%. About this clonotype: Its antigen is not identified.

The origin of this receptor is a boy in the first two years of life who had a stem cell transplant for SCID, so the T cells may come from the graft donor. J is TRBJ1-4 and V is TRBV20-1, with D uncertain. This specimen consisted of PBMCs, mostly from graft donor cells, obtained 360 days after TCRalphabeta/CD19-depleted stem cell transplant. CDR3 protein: CRGGVTNEKLFF. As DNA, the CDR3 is TGCAGAGGCGGGGTGACTAATGAAAAACTGTTTTTT.